The rows below give T cell receptor beta chains drawn from one sample of a study of beta chain features in type 1 diabetes. The data were produced by immunoSEQ multiplex PCR, yet TCRdb's version contains in-frame clones alone and is incomplete. Among about 360,000 clones listed, 10% to 15% were seen once. Sequenced: naive CD4+ T cells from blood. These receptors were taken from a young man in good health. Both conserved end residues are part of each CDR3. Each record gives: V gene, clone size, J gene, D gene, CDR3 DNA, CDR3 protein. The D gene is left open where the match is weak. A row's size may be missing; if present it is once, few, many or a size class.

v_call: TRBV27
clone_size: few
j_call: TRBJ2-7
d_call: TRBD2
cdr3_nt: TGTGCCAGCAGCCCCAGGACTAGCGGGCGTGCCGAGCAGTACTTC
cdr3_aa: CASSPRTSGRAEQYF

v_call: TRBV7-8
clone_size: .
j_call: TRBJ2-7
d_call: TRBD1
cdr3_nt: TGTGCCAGCAGCTCCCGCCGGGACAGGGTCTACGAGCAGTACTTC
cdr3_aa: CASSSRRDRVYEQYF

v_call: TRBV9
clone_size: .
j_call: TRBJ1-2
d_call: .
cdr3_nt: TGTGCCAGCAGCGTAGGTGGGGGCCTCAGGAGGACGGTTGGCTACACCTTC
cdr3_aa: CASSVGGGLRRTVGYTF

v_call: TRBV18
clone_size: few
j_call: TRBJ2-7
d_call: TRBD2
cdr3_nt: TGTGCCAGCTCACCACGAGGTAAAGCGGGAGGCCGTACGTACGAGCAGTACTTC
cdr3_aa: CASSPRGKAGGRTYEQYF

v_call: TRBV5-4
clone_size: .
j_call: TRBJ2-3
d_call: TRBD1
cdr3_nt: TGTGCCAGCAGCTTGGGACAGGGAATCACAGATACGCAGTATTTT
cdr3_aa: CASSLGQGITDTQYF

v_call: TRBV7-2
clone_size: .
j_call: TRBJ2-1
d_call: .
cdr3_nt: TGTGCCAGCAGCCCCCAGGGGGGATACTACAATGAGCAGTTCTTC
cdr3_aa: CASSPQGGYYNEQFF

v_call: TRBV7-2
clone_size: .
j_call: TRBJ1-1
d_call: .
cdr3_nt: TGTGCCAGCAGCCGAAGACAGAACACTGAAGCTTTCTTT
cdr3_aa: CASSRRQNTEAFF

v_call: TRBV19
clone_size: few
j_call: TRBJ2-4
d_call: .
cdr3_nt: TGTGCCAGTAGTATCCCCAGGGACATTCAGTACTTC
cdr3_aa: CASSIPRDIQYF

v_call: TRBV30
clone_size: .
j_call: TRBJ2-1
d_call: .
cdr3_nt: TGTGCCTGGCTTAGCGGATCCTCCTACAATGAGCAGTTCTTC
cdr3_aa: CAWLSGSSYNEQFF

v_call: TRBV5-5
clone_size: few
j_call: TRBJ1-2
d_call: .
cdr3_nt: TGTGCCAGCAGCTTTCTTAATCTCTATGGCTACACCTTC
cdr3_aa: CASSFLNLYGYTF

v_call: TRBV11-2
clone_size: .
j_call: TRBJ2-5
d_call: TRBD1
cdr3_nt: TGTGCCAGCAGCTCAGCAAACACAGGGGGAGTTAAGACCCAGTACTTC
cdr3_aa: CASSSANTGGVKTQYF

v_call: TRBV19
clone_size: .
j_call: TRBJ2-2
d_call: TRBD1
cdr3_nt: TGTGCCAGCTTTCCCCATTACTCGGGACAGCACACCGGGGAGCTGTTTTTT
cdr3_aa: CASFPHYSGQHTGELFF

v_call: TRBV4-2
clone_size: few
j_call: TRBJ2-7
d_call: TRBD2
cdr3_nt: TGTGCCAGCAGCCAGACTAGCGTTGACTACGAGCAGTACTTC
cdr3_aa: CASSQTSVDYEQYF

v_call: TRBV5-1
clone_size: few
j_call: TRBJ2-5
d_call: .
cdr3_nt: TGCGCCAGCAGCTTTCCTGGGCTGCAAGAGACCCAGTACTTC
cdr3_aa: CASSFPGLQETQYF

v_call: TRBV19
clone_size: few
j_call: TRBJ2-6
d_call: .
cdr3_nt: TGTGCCAGTAGCCTGACAAGACAGATTAGAAACGTCCTGACTTTC
cdr3_aa: CASSLTRQIRNVLTF

v_call: TRBV5-6
clone_size: .
j_call: TRBJ2-7
d_call: .
cdr3_nt: TGTGCCAGCAGTCCCAATCTAGGTTCCTACGAGCAGTACTTC
cdr3_aa: CASSPNLGSYEQYF

v_call: TRBV28
clone_size: few
j_call: TRBJ2-7
d_call: TRBD1
cdr3_nt: TGTGCCAGCAGCTCTACCGGGACAGGGTCCCAAGGCGACGAGCAGTACTTC
cdr3_aa: CASSSTGTGSQGDEQYF

v_call: TRBV6-5
clone_size: .
j_call: TRBJ1-2
d_call: TRBD1
cdr3_nt: TGTGCCAGCAGTTATTCGACAGGGTGGAATGGCTACACCTTC
cdr3_aa: CASSYSTGWNGYTF

v_call: TRBV10-3
clone_size: few
j_call: TRBJ2-1
d_call: .
cdr3_nt: TGTGCCAGCAGTTACTCCGTTAGCTACAATGAGCAGTTCTTC
cdr3_aa: CASSYSVSYNEQFF

v_call: TRBV9
clone_size: .
j_call: TRBJ2-3
d_call: .
cdr3_nt: TGTGCCAGCAGCGTAGAAGTAAGCGGCACAGATACGCAGTATTTT
cdr3_aa: CASSVEVSGTDTQYF

v_call: TRBV25-1
clone_size: .
j_call: TRBJ2-1
d_call: TRBD1
cdr3_nt: TGTGCCAGCAGTGATCCTAAGAACCGGGACAGGGTTCGTGAGCAGTTCTTC
cdr3_aa: CASSDPKNRDRVREQFF

v_call: TRBV5-5
clone_size: .
j_call: TRBJ2-4
d_call: TRBD1
cdr3_nt: TGTGCCAGCAGCCGGGACAGGGCTGACATTCAGTACTTC
cdr3_aa: CASSRDRADIQYF

v_call: TRBV18
clone_size: .
j_call: TRBJ1-1
d_call: .
cdr3_nt: TGTGCCAGCTCACCAGAGCGACAGCAGAACACTGAAGCTTTCTTT
cdr3_aa: CASSPERQQNTEAFF

v_call: TRBV30
clone_size: few
j_call: TRBJ1-4
d_call: .
cdr3_nt: TGTGCCTGGAGAAGAGATAATGAAAAACTGTTTTTT
cdr3_aa: CAWRRDNEKLFF

v_call: TRBV4-2
clone_size: .
j_call: TRBJ1-1
d_call: TRBD1
cdr3_nt: TGTGCCAGCAGCCACTCGGCGGACAGGGGGCAGACTGAAGCTTTCTTT
cdr3_aa: CASSHSADRGQTEAFF

v_call: TRBV7-6
clone_size: .
j_call: TRBJ1-2
d_call: TRBD1
cdr3_nt: TGTGCCAGCAGCCTCCCGACAGGGGTCGGCTATGGCTACACCTTC
cdr3_aa: CASSLPTGVGYGYTF

v_call: TRBV9
clone_size: .
j_call: TRBJ2-2
d_call: .
cdr3_nt: TGTGCCAGCAGCTCCCGGACGGGAGAGGCGACCGGGGAGCTGTTTTTT
cdr3_aa: CASSSRTGEATGELFF

v_call: TRBV5-1
clone_size: few
j_call: TRBJ1-2
d_call: .
cdr3_nt: TGCGCCAGCAGCCGAGGATATGGCTACACCTTC
cdr3_aa: CASSRGYGYTF

v_call: TRBV2
clone_size: .
j_call: TRBJ2-1
d_call: .
cdr3_nt: TGTGCCAGCAGCGCGGGACAGAGTTCCTACAATGAGCAGTTCTTC
cdr3_aa: CASSAGQSSYNEQFF

v_call: TRBV10-3
clone_size: .
j_call: TRBJ2-5
d_call: .
cdr3_nt: TGTGCCATCAGTGACTCAGCGGCGAAAGAGACCCAGTACTTC
cdr3_aa: CAISDSAAKETQYF

v_call: TRBV9
clone_size: .
j_call: TRBJ1-1
d_call: .
cdr3_nt: TGTGCCAGCAGCCTACAGGGAAGCACTGAAGCTTTCTTT
cdr3_aa: CASSLQGSTEAFF

v_call: TRBV7-2
clone_size: .
j_call: TRBJ2-5
d_call: .
cdr3_nt: TGTGCCAGCAGCTTCTACGCGGGGGAGACCCAGTACTTC
cdr3_aa: CASSFYAGETQYF

v_call: TRBV27
clone_size: .
j_call: TRBJ1-5
d_call: .
cdr3_nt: TGTGCCAGCAGTTTACAGGGCAGGGATTCTCAGCCCCAGCATTTT
cdr3_aa: CASSLQGRDSQPQHF

v_call: TRBV29-1
clone_size: few
j_call: TRBJ1-1
d_call: .
cdr3_nt: TGCACCACCGCGGCAGCCCAATACACTGAAGCTTTCTTT
cdr3_aa: CTTAAAQYTEAFF

v_call: TRBV7-9
clone_size: few
j_call: TRBJ2-7
d_call: TRBD1
cdr3_nt: TGTGCCAGCAGCCCGGGACAGGGAGTTTCCTACGAGCAGTACTTC
cdr3_aa: CASSPGQGVSYEQYF

v_call: TRBV28
clone_size: few
j_call: TRBJ1-5
d_call: .
cdr3_nt: TGTGCCAGCATCGCAGGGGATCAGCCCCAGCATTTT
cdr3_aa: CASIAGDQPQHF

v_call: TRBV28
clone_size: .
j_call: TRBJ2-3
d_call: .
cdr3_nt: TGTGCCAGCAGCCGAAGGGACTCCTTCGTGAATACGCAGTATTTT
cdr3_aa: CASSRRDSFVNTQYF